This TCR beta chain was sequenced during a study of blood T cell repertoires in COVID-19. Some clones are missing from TCRdb's copy, which holds only in-frame ones; the method was immunoSEQ multiplex PCR. The sample has 250,000 or so clones; around 90% are singletons. Looked up from germline, CDR1 is LGHNA and CDR2 is YSLEER. The CDR3 length is 16 residues. V lost 1 base to trimming and J lost 8 bases; unmatched junction nucleotides: 6. Sequencing was performed on PBMCs or T cells enriched from blood (not recorded which). V usage is TRBV4-3 and J usage is TRBJ2-3; the match to TRBD2 covers 13 bases. This receptor was taken from a middle-aged man who had been exposed to COVID-19. The CDR3 DNA reads as TGCGCCAGCAGCCAAGGGACTAGCGGGAGTCGGGGTACGCAGTATTTT. Translated, it gives CASSQGTSGSRGTQYF.